These T cell receptor beta chains were read from a single sample in a study of CD8+ T cells in alopecia areata. Clones were sequenced by immunoSEQ multiplex PCR, and TCRdb holds only the in-frame ones, with some missing. The sample has 150,000 to 250,000 clones; approximately 60% are singletons. Specimen: CD4+ T cells sorted from blood, collected at week 4, from a patient treated with tofacitinib. Receptor source: a human donor with alopecia areata. Both conserved end residues are trimmed from each CDR3. The D gene is left open where the match is weak.

V: TRBV5-4; D: NA; CDR3: ASSLMRDTQY
V: TRBV29-1; D: NA; CDR3: SVQWGRGTEAF
V: TRBV5-1; D: NA; CDR3: ASSLATGQHNGYT
V: TRBV5-6; D: TRBD1; CDR3: ASTPRAGGYNEQF
V: TRBV6-5; D: NA; CDR3: ASRSTGPNSPLH
V: TRBV30; D: NA; CDR3: AWSVGVRLYEQY
V: TRBV29-1; D: NA; CDR3: SVLPVLNTEAF
V: TRBV30; D: NA; CDR3: AWSGGQGSYNSPLH
V: TRBV7-2; D: NA; CDR3: ASSLAQGREF
V: TRBV28; D: NA; CDR3: ASSFAYNTQY
V: TRBV27; D: NA; CDR3: ASSSGSWTDTQY
V: TRBV2; D: NA; CDR3: ASSADWNNEQF
V: TRBV29-1; D: NA; CDR3: SVGGGRNIQY
V: TRBV7-8; D: TRBD2; CDR3: ASLTRGRNTDTQY
V: TRBV5-1; D: NA; CDR3: ASSSQSDTEAF
V: TRBV7-9; D: TRBD1; CDR3: ASSFSGTGITGELF
V: TRBV7-2; D: TRBD1; CDR3: ASSSDRGSGQPQH
V: TRBV7-2; D: TRBD1; CDR3: ASSLGQGVYGYT
V: TRBV2; D: NA; CDR3: ASSPRQYSSYEQY
V: TRBV30; D: NA; CDR3: AWSDRAMDAF
V: TRBV27; D: NA; CDR3: ASRSGAGGYT
V: TRBV5-1; D: TRBD1; CDR3: ASSLRDRGRETQY
V: TRBV30; D: NA; CDR3: AWSGQPEREQY
V: TRBV5-1; D: TRBD1; CDR3: ASSPRQGLSYEQY